Shown below are 8 T cell receptor beta chains from a single sample sequenced in a study of T cell responses to AZD1222 COVID-19 vaccine. Libraries were prepared by immunoSEQ multiplex PCR; TCRdb keeps only in-frame clonotypes and omits some of them. The table has approximately 140,000 clones, about 91% seen once. The sample here was peripheral blood, taken on day 0 of AZD1222 vaccination. Receptor source: an adult in good health.

This chain links TRBV4-1 with TRBJ2-3, with D hard to call. The CDR3 has 18 amino acids. Germline CDR1 and CDR2: MGHRA and YSYEKL. Between the trimmed V and J ends, which lost 4 bases and 1 base, there was a span of 21 bases. The CDR3 is CASSPGSQTRFGTDTQYF. CDR3 bases: TGCGCCAGCAGCCCTGGTTCCCAGACCCGGTTCGGCACAGATACGCAGTATTTT.

The V and J genes are TRBV6-4 and TRBJ2-7, with 12 bases lining up with TRBD2. The CDR3 spans 14 residues. From germline, CDR1 is MRHNA and CDR2 SNTAGT. With 6 bases clipped from V and 2 bases from J, the junction kept 2 bases outside the gene matches. The CDR3 DNA sequence: TGTGCCAGCAGGAGACTAGCGGGGGCCTACGAGCAGTACTTC. Amino acid sequence: CASRRLAGAYEQYF.

The gene calls are TRBV11-2 and TRBJ2-3; TRBD1 agrees at 9 bases. This CDR3 contains 14 residues. From germline, CDR1 is SGHAT and CDR2 FQNNGV. The J segment lost 4 bases and the V segment lost 5 bases, leaving 4 bases of the junction unmatched. CDR3 in DNA: TGTGCCAGCAGCCCAGGGACAGGGCCAGATACGCAGTATTTT. It yields the protein CASSPGTGPDTQYF.

This clone is a singleton in its sample. The rearrangement links TRBV6-5 to TRBJ1-3, with D possibly matching TRBD1 (6 bases). The CDR3 contains 15 residues. Trimming pared 0 bases from V and 4 bases from J, leaving 10 bases between. The V gene's germline CDR1 is MNHEY and CDR2 SVGAGI. The CDR3 loop reads CASSYSTGTGNTIYF. For the CDR3, the DNA is TGTGCCAGCAGTTACTCGACAGGTACCGGAAACACCATATATTTT.

The rearrangement links TRBV9 to TRBJ1-6, with D perhaps matching TRBD1 (5 bases). The CDR3 is 15 amino acids. V lost 0 bases to trimming and J lost 10 bases, with 14 bases between them. The germline gives CDR1 SGDLS, CDR2 YYNGEE. CDR3 residues: CASSVVAGGGSPLHF. The DNA of the CDR3 is TGTGCCAGCAGCGTAGTTGCCGGGGGTGGCTCACCCCTCCACTTT.

The rearrangement links TRBV2 to TRBJ1-2; D unresolved. CDR1 is SNHLY and CDR2 is FYNNEI in the germline V gene. The ends were cut back, 7 bases at V and 5 bases at J, with 14 bases in the middle. The CDR3 spans 13 residues. The CDR3 nucleotides read TGTGCCAGCACACCGACGCCAGTTTATGGCTACACCTTC. Translation gives CASTPTPVYGYTF.

The V call is TRBV27, the J call TRBJ1-1, with D possibly matching TRBD1 (6 bases). V was cut by 4 bases and J by 5 bases, with 20 bases left in between. CDR1 is MNHEY, CDR2 SMNVEV, per germline (reference sequence). The CDR3 is 16 amino acids. The CDR3 DNA is TGTGCCAGCAGTTGGGTCGGAGGGGGGTTTGGAACTGAAGCTTTCTTT. Translated, it gives CASSWVGGGFGTEAFF.

J is TRBJ2-5 and V is TRBV5-6; TRBD1 matches 8 bases. The germline CDR1 and CDR2 sequences are SGHDT and YYEEEE. CDR3 length: 14 residues. With 4 bases clipped from V and 4 bases from J, the junction kept 6 bases outside the gene matches. CDR3 in amino acids: CASSTRTGRETQYF. The CDR3 coding sequence is TGTGCCAGCAGCACTAGGACAGGGCGAGAGACCCAGTACTTC. Variable domain in full (rest from reference TRBV5-6 and TRBJ2-5): DAGVTQSPTHLIKTRGQQVTLRCSPKSGHDTVSWYQQALGQGPQFIFQYYEEEERQRGNFPDRFSGHQFPNYSSELNVNALLLGDSALYLCASSTRTGRETQYFGPGTRLLVL.